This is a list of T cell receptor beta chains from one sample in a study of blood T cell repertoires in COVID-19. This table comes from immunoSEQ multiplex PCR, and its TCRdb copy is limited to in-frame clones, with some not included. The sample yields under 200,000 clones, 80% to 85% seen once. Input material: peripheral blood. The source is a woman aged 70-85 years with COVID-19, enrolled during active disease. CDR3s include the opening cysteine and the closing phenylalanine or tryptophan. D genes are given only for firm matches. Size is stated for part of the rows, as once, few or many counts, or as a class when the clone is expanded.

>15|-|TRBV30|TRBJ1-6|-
TGTGCCTGGGGTCCCCGAGGGTCCTATAATTCACCCCTCCACTTT
CAWGPRGSYNSPLHF
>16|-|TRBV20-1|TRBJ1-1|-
TGCAGTGCTAGTAACCCGGGTAAAATCATGAACACTGAAGCTTTCTTT
CSASNPGKIMNTEAFF
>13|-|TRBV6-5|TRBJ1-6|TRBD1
TGTGCCAGCAGCCCACAGGGGAGTTCACCCCTCCACTTT
CASSPQGSSPLHF
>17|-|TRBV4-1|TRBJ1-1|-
TGCGCCAGCAGCCCACGAGAACAGGGCTCCAGGGACACTGAAGCTTTCTTT
CASSPREQGSRDTEAFF
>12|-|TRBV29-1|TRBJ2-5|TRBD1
TGCAGCGTATGGACAGGGGGAGAGACCCAGTACTTC
CSVWTGGETQYF
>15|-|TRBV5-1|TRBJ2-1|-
TGCGCCAGCAGCCCTGGGGCAGGGTGGTACAATGAGCAGTTCTTC
CASSPGAGWYNEQFF
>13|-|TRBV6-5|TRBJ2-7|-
TGTGCCAGCAGTCACCGTAGCGGCTACGAGCAGTACTTC
CASSHRSGYEQYF
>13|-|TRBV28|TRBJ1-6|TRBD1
TGTGCCAGCAGTTTCCGCTACAGGGGGCTTGTCCACTTT
CASSFRYRGLVHF
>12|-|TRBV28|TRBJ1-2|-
TGTGCCAGCAGGCTAGCTAACTATGGCTACACCTTC
CASRLANYGYTF
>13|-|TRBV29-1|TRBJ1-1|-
TGCAGCGTGAGGACGGGGTCTAACACTGAAGCTTTCTTT
CSVRTGSNTEAFF
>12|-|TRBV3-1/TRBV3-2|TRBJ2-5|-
TGTGCCAGCAGCCAAGACGGTCAGACCCAGTACTTC
CASSQDGQTQYF
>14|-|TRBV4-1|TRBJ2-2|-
TGCGCCAGCAGCGGTTACAAGAACACCGGGGAGCTGTTTTTT
CASSGYKNTGELFF
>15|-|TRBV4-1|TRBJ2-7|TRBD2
TGCGCCAGCAGCCAAGGGGTAGCGGGGATCTACGAGCAGTACTTC
CASSQGVAGIYEQYF
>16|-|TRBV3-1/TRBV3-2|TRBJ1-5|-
TGTGCCAGCAGCCAGGGTGTAGGGGTGGGAAATCAGCCCCAGCATTTT
CASSQGVGVGNQPQHF
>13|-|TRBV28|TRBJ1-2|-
TGTGCCAGCAGTGGATCAGCGCCCTATGGCTACACCTTC
CASSGSAPYGYTF
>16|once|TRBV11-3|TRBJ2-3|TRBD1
TGTGCCAGCAGCCAGGGCGTGAGGGGGCGCGAAGATACGCAGTATTTT
CASSQGVRGREDTQYF
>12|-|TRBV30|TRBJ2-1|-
TGTGCCTGGAGCCCCTCTTCGGATGAGCAGTTCTTC
CAWSPSSDEQFF
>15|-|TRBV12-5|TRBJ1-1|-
TGTGCTAGTGGTCCCCCCGGGTTCATGAACACTGAAGCTTTCTTT
CASGPPGFMNTEAFF
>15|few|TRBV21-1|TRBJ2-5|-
TGTGCCATAAGCACCAGGGCCAGGGCCCAAGAGACCCAGTACTTC
CAISTRARAQETQYF
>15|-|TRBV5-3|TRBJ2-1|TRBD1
TGTGCCAGAATCGCCGGGACAGGAGTCTACAATGAGCAGTTCTTC
CARIAGTGVYNEQFF
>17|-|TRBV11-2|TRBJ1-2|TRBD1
TGTGCCAGCAGCGCCGACTCCGGGACAGGGATACTTCGTGGCTACACCTTC
CASSADSGTGILRGYTF
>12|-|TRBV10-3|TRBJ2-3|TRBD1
TGTGCCGTGGGACAGCTCACAGATACGCAGTATTTT
CAVGQLTDTQYF
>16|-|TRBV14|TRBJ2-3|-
TGTGCCAGCAGCCAAAGGACTACCAGGGACACAGATACGCAGTATTTT
CASSQRTTRDTDTQYF
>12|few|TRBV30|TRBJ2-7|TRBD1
TGTGCCTGGACCACAGGGGAAGGGGAGCAGTACTTC
CAWTTGEGEQYF
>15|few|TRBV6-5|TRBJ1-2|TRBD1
TGTGCCAGCACTACAAAGGACAGGCGTTACTATGGCTACACCTTC
CASTTKDRRYYGYTF
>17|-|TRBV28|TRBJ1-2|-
TGTGCCAGCAGGCACCCGACGGGTGCTTCACCAGGGTATGGCTACACCTTC
CASRHPTGASPGYGYTF
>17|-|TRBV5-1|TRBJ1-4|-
TGCGCCAGCAGCCCTACCCCCCTAGACAGCATTAATGAAAAACTGTTTTTT
CASSPTPLDSINEKLFF
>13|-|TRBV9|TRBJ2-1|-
TGTGCCAGCAGCCCCCTCCCGCAGGCTGAGCAGTTCTTC
CASSPLPQAEQFF
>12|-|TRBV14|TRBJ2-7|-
TGTGCCAGCAGCCAAAATCGCGCCTCGCCGAACTTC
CASSQNRASPNF
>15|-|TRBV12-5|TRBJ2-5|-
TGTGCTAGTGGTTTGGTCGAGGGGGGGTGGGAGACCCAGTACTTC
CASGLVEGGWETQYF
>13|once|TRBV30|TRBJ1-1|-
TGTGCCTGGAGCGGGGACATGAACACTGAAGCTTTCTTT
CAWSGDMNTEAFF
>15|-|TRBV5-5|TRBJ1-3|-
TGTGCCAGCAGCGAGCAGGGACTGAGTGGAAACACCATATATTTT
CASSEQGLSGNTIYF
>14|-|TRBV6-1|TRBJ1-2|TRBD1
TGTGCCAGCAGTACCCCGGGACAGAACTATGGCTACACCTTC
CASSTPGQNYGYTF
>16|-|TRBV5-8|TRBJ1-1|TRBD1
TGTGCCAGCAGCTCATGGGACAGGGCAAGGGGCACTGAAGCTTTCTTT
CASSSWDRARGTEAFF
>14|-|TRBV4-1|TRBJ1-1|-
TGCGCCAGCAGCCAAGAACGCGCAGGGCTGAACGCTTTCTTT
CASSQERAGLNAFF
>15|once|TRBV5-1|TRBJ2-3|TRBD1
TGCGCCAGCAGCTTGGGCCAGGGGGGCACAGATACGCAGTATTTT
CASSLGQGGTDTQYF
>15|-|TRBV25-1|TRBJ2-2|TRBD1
TGTGCCAGCACTTCGGACAGGGGGCTTACCGGGGAGCTGTTTTTT
CASTSDRGLTGELFF
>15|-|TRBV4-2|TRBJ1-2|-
TGTGCCAGCACGAGGACAGCCACACTCCTAAGTGGCTACACCTTC
CASTRTATLLSGYTF
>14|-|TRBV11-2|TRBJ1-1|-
TGTGCCAGCAGCTTTGGGTCAGGGGACACTGAAGCTTTCTTT
CASSFGSGDTEAFF
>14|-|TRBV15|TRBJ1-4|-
TGTGCCACCAGCCCCCGGGGGGGCGCGGGAAAACTGTTTTTT
CATSPRGGAGKLFF
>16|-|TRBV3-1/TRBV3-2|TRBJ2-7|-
TGTGCCAGCAGCCCTACATACAGGTCGAGGATCTACGAGCAGTACTTC
CASSPTYRSRIYEQYF
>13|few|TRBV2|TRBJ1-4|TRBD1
TGTGCCAGACAGGGGGCGCAAGGTGAAAAACTGTTTTTT
CARQGAQGEKLFF
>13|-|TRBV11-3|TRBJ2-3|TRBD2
TGTGCCAGCAGCTTCGGGGAGGGAAATACGCAGTATTTT
CASSFGEGNTQYF
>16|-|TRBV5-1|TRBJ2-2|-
TGCGCCAGCAGCAGGGAAGGGAGCGCCAACACCGGGGAGCTGTTTTTT
CASSREGSANTGELFF
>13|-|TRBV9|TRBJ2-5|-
TGTGCCAGCAGCTCCGCCAGTTGGGAGACCCAGTACTTC
CASSSASWETQYF